The 24 T cell receptor beta chains given below trace back to one sample, sequenced in a study of response to subunit inactivated influenza vaccine. TCRdb fed the RT-PCR reads into MiXCR, producing one record per CDR3 protein. Of some 800,000 distinct CDR3 sequences in the sample, 21% were seen once. This specimen consisted of PBMCs from blood, obtained around 5 days after vaccination. The source is a man over 45 who received an inactivated influenza vaccine.

The chain has TRBV6-2 or TRBV6-3 and TRBJ2-1; weak D call: TRBD2 (7 bases). Trimming removed 8 bases at V and 2 bases at J, with 16 bases between. This CDR3 is built from 15 residues. Germline V gene sequence: CDR1 MNHEY, CDR2 SVGEGT. For the CDR3, the DNA is TGTGCCAGCTCCAATGGGGGGGCTCCCTACAATGAGCAGTTCTTC. Translating gives CASSNGGAPYNEQFF.

This chain uses TRBV9 with TRBJ2-3; possible D gene TRBD1, 5 bases. V lost 0 bases and J lost 0, with 14 bases in between. CDR3 length: 17 residues. Germline-derived CDR1 and CDR2 are SGDLS and YYNGEE. Written as DNA, the CDR3 is TGTGCCAGCAGCGTAGCCGACAGACCGGTCAGCACAGATACGCAGTATTTT. The encoded protein is CASSVADRPVSTDTQYF.

This chain joins TRBV5-1 and TRBJ1-1, with D tentatively TRBD1 (5 bases). The CDR3 has 14 amino acids. V was pared by 0 bases and J by 4 bases, with 10 bases between. Germline loops: CDR1 SGHRS, CDR2 YFSETQ. CDR3 loop: CASSLEGRATEAFF. CDR3 bases: TGCGCCAGCAGCTTGGAAGGCAGGGCCACTGAAGCTTTCTTT.

This clonotype was seen a handful of times. This chain uses TRBV28 with TRBJ2-3, with 11 bases that match TRBD2. CDR3 length: 15 amino acids. The V segment lost 4 bases and the J segment 5 bases; nucleotides outside the gene matches: 5. Germline CDR1 is MDHEN and CDR2 is SYDVKM. In nucleotides, the CDR3 is TGTGCCAGCAGTTCGCCGGGACTAGCGGAAGATACGCAGTATTTT. Translated: CASSSPGLAEDTQYF.

The genes are TRBV20-1 and TRBJ2-1, with D hard to call. Trimming removed 2 bases from V and 4 bases from J, with 6 bases in between. The CDR3 contains 12 residues. Germline loops: CDR1 DFQATT, CDR2 SNEGSKA (reference sequence). The CDR3 loop reads CSARMEYNEQFF. CDR3 nucleotides: TGCAGTGCTAGAATGGAGTACAATGAGCAGTTCTTC.

The chain has TRBV29-1 and TRBJ2-1, with D unclear. Germline CDR1 is SQVTM and CDR2 is ANQGSEA. The CDR3 length is 17 residues. V was shortened by 1 base and J by 4 bases, with 20 bases between the two germline ends. CDR3 sequence (DNA): TGCAGCGTTGAAGCGCCGATTATTACCCACAAATACAATGAGCAGTTCTTC. It translates to CSVEAPIITHKYNEQFF.

The rearrangement joins TRBV20-1 to TRBJ2-5; 8 bases line up with TRBD2. Germline V gene sequence: CDR1 DFQATT, CDR2 SNEGSKA (reference sequence). V lost 0 bases to trimming and J lost 3 bases; unmatched junction nucleotides: 0. The CDR3 sequence is 13 residues long. CDR3 DNA: TGCAGTGCTAGAGAACTAGCGGAAGAGACCCAGTACTTC. Amino acid sequence: CSARELAEETQYF.

This clonotype was detected only a few times. The chain uses TRBV29-1 and TRBJ2-1; 7 bases align to TRBD1. Unmatched junction bases numbered 7, after V lost 3 bases and J lost 2 bases. The CDR3 sequence is 15 residues long. The germline gives CDR1 SQVTM, CDR2 ANQGSEA. CDR3 coding DNA: TGCAGCGTTGATGGTACAGGGGTTACCTACAATGAGCAGTTCTTC. Its protein is CSVDGTGVTYNEQFF.

The chain carries TRBV20-1 and TRBJ1-4; 7 bases are a match to TRBD1. The CDR3 is 14 residues long. V lost 5 bases and J lost 4; bases outside the gene matches: 7. Germline V gene data show CDR1 as DFQATT and CDR2 as SNEGSKA (reference sequence). In DNA form, the CDR3 reads TGCAGTGCTGCTCCCGGGACAGTTAATGAAAAACTGTTTTTT. Translating gives CSAAPGTVNEKLFF.

The chain combines TRBV6-2 or TRBV6-3 with TRBJ1-1, with 11 bases lining up with TRBD1. The V and J ends lost 2 bases and 3 bases, in that order; junction bases with no gene match: 5. The germline V gene has CDR1 MNHEY and CDR2 SVGEGT. The CDR3 spans 16 residues. CDR3 protein: CASSYRTGGRDTEAFF. In DNA form, the CDR3 reads TGTGCCAGCAGTTACCGGACAGGGGGCCGGGACACTGAAGCTTTCTTT.

This rearrangement joins TRBV7-2 to TRBJ2-1; 12 bases fit TRBD2. The CDR3 sequence is 16 residues long. V shed 3 bases and J 6 bases; nucleotides not matched to a gene: 6. Germline V gene sequence: CDR1 SGHTA, CDR2 FQGNSA. The CDR3 DNA is TGTGCCAGCAGCTTGGGTACTAGCGGGAGGTTCAATGAGCAGTTCTTC. Protein sequence: CASSLGTSGRFNEQFF.

This clonotype appeared a few times. The V and J genes are TRBV4-1 and TRBJ1-4; 8 bases align to TRBD1. CDR3 length: 16 amino acids. V lost 4 bases to trimming and J lost 8 bases; unmatched junction nucleotides: 12. Per germline, CDR1 MGHRA and CDR2 YSYEKL. CDR3 in DNA: TGCGCCAGCAGCCCAAATGAGGACAGGGAGTCGGAAAAACTGTTTTTT. The encoded protein is CASSPNEDRESEKLFF.

This chain links TRBV5-1 with TRBJ2-6; the D is unclear. The V gene lost 4 bases and the J gene lost 2 bases, with 10 bases spanning the gap. Germline V CDR1 and CDR2: SGHRS, YFSETQ. The CDR3 extends over 15 amino acids. Here the CDR3 reads CASSPPRAGANVLTF. In DNA, the CDR3 is TGCGCCAGCAGCCCCCCACGGGCTGGGGCCAACGTCCTGACTTTC.

The chain has TRBV4-3 and TRBJ2-7, with 8 bases aligning to TRBD2. The CDR3 has 16 residues. In germline, CDR1 is LGHNA, CDR2 YSLEER. V was pared by 0 bases and J by 2 bases, with 6 bases of the junction left unmatched. DNA for the CDR3: TGCGCCAGCAGCCAAGATCTGATCGGGAGGGCCTACGAGCAGTACTTC. Its translation is CASSQDLIGRAYEQYF.

This clonotype has more than one count but fewer than ten. This chain joins TRBV2 and TRBJ1-2; 7 positions match TRBD1. This CDR3 spans 15 amino acids. The V gene end was trimmed by 4 bases and the J gene end by 7 bases; junction bases not matched to a gene: 12. Germline-derived CDR1 and CDR2 are SNHLY and FYNNEI. In DNA form, the CDR3 reads TGTGCCAGCAGTGCTTTAAAACAGGGGAGGGGTGGCTACACCTTC. Amino acid sequence: CASSALKQGRGGYTF.

In this sample, this clonotype turned up a few times. The chain joins TRBV12-3 or TRBV12-4 to TRBJ2-2; D uncertain. The CDR3 sequence is 17 residues long. V was trimmed by 1 base and J by 5 bases, leaving 17 bases between them. This CDR3 reads CASSLGGPAVSTGELFF. For the CDR3, the DNA is TGTGCCAGCAGTTTAGGTGGGCCGGCGGTATCAACCGGGGAGCTGTTTTTT.

V is TRBV15 and J is TRBJ2-7, with TRBD1 as a possible D gene (6 bases). Germline V lookup: CDR1 LNHNV, CDR2 YYDKDF (reference sequence). This CDR3 comprises 16 residues. V was trimmed by 0 bases and J by 5 bases, leaving 17 bases between them. The CDR3 DNA is TGTGCCACCAGCAGAGATAAAGGGGGAAGAGGGCACGAGCAGTACTTC. Its translation: CATSRDKGGRGHEQYF.

This clonotype has at least ten counts. The chain employs TRBV12-3 or TRBV12-4 and TRBJ2-1, with D maybe TRBD2 (5 bases). The CDR3 is 14 residues long. Between the trimmed V and J ends, which lost 0 bases and 2 bases, there was a span of 5 bases. CDR3 sequence: CASSLALAYNEQFF. CDR3 nucleotides: TGTGCCAGCAGTTTAGCACTAGCCTACAATGAGCAGTTCTTC.

This clonotype turned up a few times. The CDR3 bases are TGTGCCAGCAGCTTACTTGGGGGGTCCGAGCAGTACTTC. Its protein is CASSLLGGSEQYF. The gene calls are TRBV7-2 and TRBJ2-7, with a weak D call TRBD2 (6 bases). The ends were cut back, 2 bases at V and 6 bases at J, with 11 bases in the middle. The CDR3 totals 13 residues. CDR1 SGHTA and CDR2 FQGNSA come from the germline V gene.

The V and J genes are TRBV20-1 and TRBJ1-1; D unclear. Germline V CDR1 and CDR2: DFQATT, SNEGSKA (reference sequence). Trimming shortened V by 4 bases and J by 4 bases, and 10 bases separated the two germline ends. The CDR3 runs to 12 residues. CDR3: CSANNPGTEAFF. For the CDR3, the DNA is TGCAGTGCTAACAATCCCGGCACTGAAGCTTTCTTT.

The chain has TRBV7-2 and TRBJ2-5, with 8 positions matching TRBD1. The CDR3 sequence is 15 residues long. Germline V gene lookup returns CDR1 SGHTA and CDR2 FQGNSA. V lost 6 bases and J lost 5; bases outside the gene matches: 11. CDR3 in amino acids: CASRSDSGGYETQYF. Written as DNA, the CDR3 is TGTGCCAGCAGGAGCGATTCAGGGGGCTATGAGACCCAGTACTTC.

The rearrangement links TRBV5-1 to TRBJ1-5; maybe TRBD1 (6 bases). Trimming removed 2 bases from V and 5 bases from J, with 8 bases in between. The V gene's germline CDR1 is SGHRS and CDR2 YFSETQ. The CDR3 has 13 residues. This CDR3 is CASSLTGHQPQHF. As DNA, the CDR3 is TGCGCCAGCAGCTTAACAGGGCATCAGCCCCAGCATTTT.

The chain is built from TRBV6-1 and TRBJ2-5, with D unclear. The germline V and J ends were trimmed by 6 bases and 5 bases, with 10 bases remaining between them. CDR1 and CDR2 from the germline V gene are MNHNS and SASEGT. CDR3 length: 12 residues. Here the CDR3 reads CASSRTSETQYF. CDR3 DNA: TGTGCCAGCAGCCGAACGTCTGAGACCCAGTACTTC.

This clonotype was counted only a few times. The chain employs TRBV12-3 or TRBV12-4 and TRBJ2-6; D is uncertain. The V and J ends lost 7 bases and 2 bases respectively, with 12 bases between them. There are 15 residues in the CDR3. In DNA form, the CDR3 reads TGTGCCAGCACCCTCTTCGAACCTGGGGCCAACGTCCTGACTTTC. This translates into CASTLFEPGANVLTF.